Listed here are 8 T cell receptor beta chains from one sample, sequenced in a study of T-cell memory formation after mild COVID-19. TCRdb independently ran MiXCR on the 5' RACE reads; one entry per CDR3 protein. The profile covers fewer than 600,000 distinct CDR3 sequences, with roughly 20% appearing a single time and around 8.4% taken by the ten largest. Sequencing was performed on PBMCs or a T cell subset sorted from them (not recorded which). Receptors were obtained from an adult woman who had mild COVID-19 (a few samples of this study predate the infection). Cell type and time point are not known.

The CDR3: CAISSPATEAFF. Here the CDR3 DNA reads TGTGCCATCAGTTCCCCGGCCACTGAAGCTTTCTTT. The chain combines TRBV10-3 with TRBJ1-1; D is uncertain. Germline V gene data show CDR1 as ENHRY and CDR2 as SYGVKD. With 5 bases removed from V and 4 bases from J, the gap between germline ends came to 8 bases. The CDR3 is 12 residues long.

This chain links TRBV11-2 with TRBJ2-5; TRBD2 matches at 7 bases. Looked up from germline, CDR1 is SGHAT and CDR2 is FQNNGV. After removal of 0 bases from V and 4 bases from J, the junction contained 8 bases not matched to a gene. The CDR3 spans 16 residues. Here the CDR3 reads CASSLDSQGGRETQYF. As DNA, the CDR3 is TGTGCCAGCAGCTTAGATAGTCAGGGAGGGAGAGAGACCCAGTACTTC.

This rearrangement joins TRBV19 to TRBJ2-4, with 9 bases aligning to TRBD1. The junction had 16 bases not matched to a gene; V was cut back by 5 bases and J by 8 bases. Per the germline V gene, CDR1 is LNHDA and CDR2 is SQIVND (reference sequence). The CDR3 consists of 17 residues. CDR3 DNA: TGTGCCAGTAGTCCGGGACAGGGTAGAAGGGTTCGGGACATTCAGTACTTC. Translating gives CASSPGQGRRVRDIQYF. Supplemented by reference TRBV19 and TRBJ2-4, the full variable domain reads DGGITQSPKYLFRKEGQNVTLSCEQNLNHDAMYWYRQDPGQGLRLIYYSQIVNDFQKGDIAEGYSVSREKKESFPLTVTSAQKNPTAFYLCASSPGQGRRVRDIQYFGAGTRLSVL.

This clonotype was seen a few times. V usage is TRBV9 and J usage is TRBJ2-7; 10 nucleotides agree with TRBD2. The trim removed 3 bases at V and 3 bases at J, leaving 6 bases unmatched. The CDR3 is made up of 15 amino acids. Germline values: CDR1 SGDLS, CDR2 YYNGEE. The CDR3 loop reads CASSANLAGVYEQYF. DNA of the CDR3: TGTGCCAGCAGCGCCAACCTAGCGGGGGTCTACGAGCAGTACTTC. The whole variable domain, remainder taken from reference TRBV9 and TRBJ2-7, is DSGVTQTPKHLITATGQRVTLRCSPRSGDLSVYWYQQSLDQGLQFLIQYYNGEERAKGNILERFSAQQFPDLHSELNLSSLELGDSALYFCASSANLAGVYEQYFGPGTRLTVT.

This clonotype was counted between two and nine times. This sequence joins TRBV5-1 and TRBJ2-7; TRBD1 matches 8 bases. Per the germline V gene, CDR1 is SGHRS and CDR2 is YFSETQ. The V gene end was trimmed by 1 base and the J gene end by 9 bases; junction bases not matched to a gene: 9. The CDR3 covers 14 residues. CDR3 region: CASSLTAGGSGQYF. The CDR3 nucleotides read TGCGCCAGCAGCTTGACGGCAGGGGGCAGCGGGCAGTACTTC.

This clonotype turned up a few times. V and J are TRBV18 and TRBJ2-5, with 13 bases that match TRBD2. Germline assignment: CDR1 KGHSH and CDR2 LQKENI. Unmatched junction bases numbered 8, after V lost 5 bases and J lost 5 bases. This CDR3 region has 16 residues. CDR3 in amino acids: CASSSGLAGLGETQYF. The CDR3 nucleotides read TGTGCCAGCTCATCGGGACTAGCGGGACTTGGGGAGACCCAGTACTTC.

This clonotype was seen a handful of times. The chain links TRBV5-1 to TRBJ2-3, with 14 bases fitting TRBD2. V lost 5 bases, J lost 6 bases, and 5 bases stayed unmatched. This CDR3 is 15 amino acids long. Germline V lookup: CDR1 SGHRS, CDR2 YFSETQ. CDR3: CASSDGTSGSDTQYF. The CDR3 bases are TGCGCCAGCAGTGACGGGACTAGCGGGAGTGATACGCAGTATTTT.

V is TRBV6-2 or TRBV6-3 and J is TRBJ2-1; 7 nucleotides agree with TRBD2. Germline V gives CDR1 MNHEY, CDR2 SVGEGT. This CDR3 has 16 amino acids. After removal of 9 bases from V and 0 bases from J, the junction contained 11 bases not matched to a gene. The CDR3 reads CARVPTSPLSYNEQFF. In nucleotides, the CDR3 is TGTGCCAGGGTACCGACTAGCCCCCTCTCCTACAATGAGCAGTTCTTC.